This T cell receptor (beta chain) appears in the sequencing data of a study of glioma-infiltrating T cells after dendritic cell vaccination. V trimming: 4 bases; J trimming: 5 bases; junction bases outside the gene matches: 6. The CDR3 contains 17 residues. Per germline, CDR1 SGHVS and CDR2 FNYEAQ. Sequenced by immunoSEQ multiplex PCR; TCRdb stores in-frame clones only, minus some. The data contain about 64,000 clones, roughly 80% of them seen just once; the ten biggest clones take up less than 9.5%. In this sample, this clone turned up once. Specimen: blood, collected before dendritic cell vaccination. J is TRBJ2-2 and V is TRBV7-6; 14 bases align to TRBD2. The TCR sequence derives from a human donor with glioblastoma. The CDR3 sequence: CASSSGLAGAKTGELFF. In DNA form, the CDR3 reads TGTGCCAGCAGCTCGGGACTAGCGGGGGCTAAAACCGGGGAGCTGTTTTTT.